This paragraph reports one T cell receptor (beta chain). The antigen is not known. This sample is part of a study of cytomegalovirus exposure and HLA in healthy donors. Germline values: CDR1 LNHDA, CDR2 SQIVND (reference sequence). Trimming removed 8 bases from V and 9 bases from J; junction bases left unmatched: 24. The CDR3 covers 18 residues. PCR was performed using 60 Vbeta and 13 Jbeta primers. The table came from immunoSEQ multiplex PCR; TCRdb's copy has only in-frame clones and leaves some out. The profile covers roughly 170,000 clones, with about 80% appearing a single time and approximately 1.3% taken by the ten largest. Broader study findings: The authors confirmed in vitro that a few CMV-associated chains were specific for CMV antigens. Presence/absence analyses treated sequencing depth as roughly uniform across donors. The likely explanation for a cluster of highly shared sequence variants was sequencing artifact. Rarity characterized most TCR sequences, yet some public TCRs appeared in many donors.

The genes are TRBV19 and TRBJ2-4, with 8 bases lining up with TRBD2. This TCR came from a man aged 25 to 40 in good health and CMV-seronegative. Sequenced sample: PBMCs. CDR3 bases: TGTGCCAGTTCCCCCGGGGCAGCGGGAGAGCATGGCAGTGGCATTCAGTACTTC. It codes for CASSPGAAGEHGSGIQYF.